This T cell receptor beta chain was obtained from a study of blood T cells in healthy people across ages. The CDR3 consists of 16 residues. V shed 3 bases, J shed 1 base, and the junction held 5 bases outside the gene matches. Germline V gene data show CDR1 as DFQATT and CDR2 as SNEGSKA (reference sequence). This clonotype was picked up a small number of times. Antigen specificity is unknown. Sample-barcoded 5' priming and a J-beta primer mix drove a second PCR of about 6 to 12 cycles. Using its own MiXCR run on the 5' RACE reads, TCRdb lists one record per CDR3 protein. The sample yields hundreds of thousands of distinct CDR3 sequences, roughly 41% seen once. Study-level points and caveats: Naive CD4+ cells and diversity were both higher in long-lived donors than in aged donors.

The clonotype was recovered from an elderly man in good health. The chain couples TRBV20-1 to TRBJ2-5; 13 positions match TRBD2. Sample: blood. The CDR3 DNA reads as TGCAGTGCTAGTGTTGGACTAGCGGGAGTCCAAGAGACCCAGTACTTC. This gives the protein CSASVGLAGVQETQYF.